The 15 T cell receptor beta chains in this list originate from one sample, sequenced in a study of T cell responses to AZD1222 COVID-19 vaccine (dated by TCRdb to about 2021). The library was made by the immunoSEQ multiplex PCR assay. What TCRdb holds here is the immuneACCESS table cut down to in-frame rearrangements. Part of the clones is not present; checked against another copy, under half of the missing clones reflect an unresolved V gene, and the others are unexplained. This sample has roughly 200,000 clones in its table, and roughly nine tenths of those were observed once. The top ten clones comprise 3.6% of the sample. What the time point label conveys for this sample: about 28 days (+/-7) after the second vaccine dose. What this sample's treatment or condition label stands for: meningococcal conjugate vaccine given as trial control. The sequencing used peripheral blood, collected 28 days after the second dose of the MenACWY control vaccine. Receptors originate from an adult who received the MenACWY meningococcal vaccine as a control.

This chain's CDR3 is CASLRGHNEQFF. As DNA, the CDR3 is TGTGCCAGCCTAAGGGGCCACAATGAGCAGTTCTTC. The rearrangement joins TRBV30 to TRBJ2-1; perhaps TRBD1 as D (5 bases). Germline V lookup: CDR1 GTSNPN, CDR2 SVGIG (reference sequence). This CDR3 is 12 amino acids long. Between the trimmed V and J ends, which lost 8 bases and 5 bases, there was a span of 13 bases.

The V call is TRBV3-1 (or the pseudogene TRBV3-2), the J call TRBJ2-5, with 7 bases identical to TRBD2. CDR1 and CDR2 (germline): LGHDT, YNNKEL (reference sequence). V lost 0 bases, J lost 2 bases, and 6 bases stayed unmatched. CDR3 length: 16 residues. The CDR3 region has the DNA TGTGCCAGCAGCCAAGATGCGTCTAGCGGACAAGAGACCCAGTACTTC. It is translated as CASSQDASSGQETQYF.

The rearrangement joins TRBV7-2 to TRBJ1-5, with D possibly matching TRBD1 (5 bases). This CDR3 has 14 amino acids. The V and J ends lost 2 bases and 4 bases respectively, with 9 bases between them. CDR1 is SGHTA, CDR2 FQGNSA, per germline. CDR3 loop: CASSLLGGNQPQHF. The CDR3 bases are TGTGCCAGCAGCTTACTCGGGGGTAATCAGCCCCAGCATTTT.

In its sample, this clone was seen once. This chain's CDR3 is CAWSPYVGETQYF. In nucleotides, the CDR3 is TGTGCCTGGTCCCCCTACGTCGGGGAGACCCAGTACTTC. The chain couples TRBV30 to TRBJ2-5; D remains ambiguous. V was clipped by 5 bases and J by 5 bases, with 15 bases between them. Germline V gene data show CDR1 as GTSNPN and CDR2 as SVGIG (reference sequence). The CDR3 loop spans 13 amino acids.

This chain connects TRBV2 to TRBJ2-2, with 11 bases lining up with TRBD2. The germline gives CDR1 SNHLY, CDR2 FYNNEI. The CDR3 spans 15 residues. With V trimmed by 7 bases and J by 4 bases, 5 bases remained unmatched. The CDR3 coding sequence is TGTGCCAGCACCCCTACTAGCGGGAGCACCGGGGAGCTGTTTTTT. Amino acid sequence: CASTPTSGSTGELFF.

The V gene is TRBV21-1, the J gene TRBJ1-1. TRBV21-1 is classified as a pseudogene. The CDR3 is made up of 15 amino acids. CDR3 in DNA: TGTGCCAGCAGCAAAGAGGGAGGGCGCGGGACTGAAGCTTTCTTT. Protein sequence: CASSKEGGRGTEAFF.

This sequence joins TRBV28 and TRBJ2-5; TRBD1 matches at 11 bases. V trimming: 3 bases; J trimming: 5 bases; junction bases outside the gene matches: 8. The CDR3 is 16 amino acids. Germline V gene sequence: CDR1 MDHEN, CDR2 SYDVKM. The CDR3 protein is CASSFRRTGGRETQYF. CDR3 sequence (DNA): TGTGCCAGCAGTTTTAGAAGGACAGGGGGCCGGGAGACCCAGTACTTC.

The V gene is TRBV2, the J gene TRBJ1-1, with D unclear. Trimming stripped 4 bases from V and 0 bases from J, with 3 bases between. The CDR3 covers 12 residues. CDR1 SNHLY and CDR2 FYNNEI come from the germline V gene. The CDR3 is CASSAVNTEAFF. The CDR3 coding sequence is TGTGCCAGCAGTGCTGTGAACACTGAAGCTTTCTTT.

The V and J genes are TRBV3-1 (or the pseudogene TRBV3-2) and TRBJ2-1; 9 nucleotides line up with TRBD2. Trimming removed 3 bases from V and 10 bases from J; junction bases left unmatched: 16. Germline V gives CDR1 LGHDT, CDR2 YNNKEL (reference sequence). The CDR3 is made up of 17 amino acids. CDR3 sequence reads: CASSQLLAGSAGREQFF. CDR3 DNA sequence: TGTGCCAGCAGCCAGTTGCTAGCGGGGTCAGCGGGCCGAGAGCAGTTCTTC.

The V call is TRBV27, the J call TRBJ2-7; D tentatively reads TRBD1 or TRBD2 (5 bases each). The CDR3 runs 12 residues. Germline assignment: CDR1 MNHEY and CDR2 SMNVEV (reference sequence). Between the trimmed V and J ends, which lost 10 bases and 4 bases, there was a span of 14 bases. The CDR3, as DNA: TGTGCCACCTGGGACGCCTCTTACGAGCAGTACTTC. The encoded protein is CATWDASYEQYF.

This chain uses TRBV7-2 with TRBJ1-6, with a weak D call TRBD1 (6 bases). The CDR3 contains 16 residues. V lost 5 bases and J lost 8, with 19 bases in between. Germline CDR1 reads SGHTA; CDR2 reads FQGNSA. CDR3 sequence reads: CASSPDSWTVDSPLHF. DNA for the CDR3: TGTGCCAGCAGCCCTGACTCCTGGACAGTCGATTCACCCCTCCACTTT.

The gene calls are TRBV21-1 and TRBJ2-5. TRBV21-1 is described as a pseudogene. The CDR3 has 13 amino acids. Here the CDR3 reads CASSTADEETQYF. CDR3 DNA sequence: TGTGCCAGCAGCACCGCGGACGAAGAGACCCAGTACTTC.

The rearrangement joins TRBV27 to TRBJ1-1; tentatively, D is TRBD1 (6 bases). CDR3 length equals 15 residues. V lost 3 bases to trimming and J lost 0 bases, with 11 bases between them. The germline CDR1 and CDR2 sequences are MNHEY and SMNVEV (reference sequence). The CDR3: CASSFGGGLNTEAFF. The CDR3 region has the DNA TGTGCCAGCAGTTTTGGTGGGGGCCTGAACACTGAAGCTTTCTTT.

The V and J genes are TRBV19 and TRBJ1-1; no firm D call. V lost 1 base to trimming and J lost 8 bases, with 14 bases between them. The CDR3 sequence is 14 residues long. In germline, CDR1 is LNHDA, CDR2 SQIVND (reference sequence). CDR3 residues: CASSIVGVLPEAFF. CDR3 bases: TGTGCCAGTAGTATAGTTGGAGTCCTCCCAGAAGCTTTCTTT.

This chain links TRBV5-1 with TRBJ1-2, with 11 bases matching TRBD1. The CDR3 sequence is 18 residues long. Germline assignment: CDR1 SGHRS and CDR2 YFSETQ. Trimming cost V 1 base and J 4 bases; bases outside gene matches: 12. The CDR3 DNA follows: TGCGCCAGCAGCTTGAGCCCCGGACAGGGGGCCGGTGCCTATGGCTACACCTTC. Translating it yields CASSLSPGQGAGAYGYTF.